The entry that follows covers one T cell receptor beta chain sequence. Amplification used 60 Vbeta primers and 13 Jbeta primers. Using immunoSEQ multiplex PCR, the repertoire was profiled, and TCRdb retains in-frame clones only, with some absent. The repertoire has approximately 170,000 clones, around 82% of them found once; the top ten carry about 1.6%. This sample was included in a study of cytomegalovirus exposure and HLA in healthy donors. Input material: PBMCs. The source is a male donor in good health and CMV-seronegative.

DNA for the CDR3: TGCGCCAGCAGCTTGTCAGGCGGGGCGGGGGCGAGCTCCTACGAGCAGTACTTC. Its protein product is CASSLSGGAGASSYEQYF. The chain joins TRBV5-1 to TRBJ2-7; tentatively, D is TRBD2 (7 bases). Germline lookup yields CDR1 SGHRS and CDR2 YFSETQ. V was trimmed by 1 base and J by 0 bases, leaving 20 bases between them. The CDR3 is made up of 18 amino acids.